The clone carrying this TCR beta chain was detected only a few times. What it binds is unknown. Diagnoses were established using clinical symptoms, serum thyroxine and TRAb, thyroid ultrasound and orbital computed tomography. Amplification of TCR beta CDR3 regions used RNA as the template. HTBI primers were the set used in a first-round RT-PCR of the TCR CDR3. TCRdb re-analysed the multiplex PCR reads in MiXCR, keeping a single row per CDR3 protein. Seen here are hundreds of thousands of distinct CDR3 sequences, around 15% observed once, and the top ten hold more than 8.5%. These data come from a study of T cells in Graves' hyperthyroidism and ophthalmopathy. Whole-study results and caveats: Ophthalmopathy was model-predicted a median roughly 6.2 months pre-onset. Ophthalmopathy was separated from stable hyperthyroidism by a 13 V-J model.

Sequencing was carried out using blood. This clonotype originated in a woman aged 18-35 years with Graves' hyperthyroidism.

Here the CDR3 reads CASSLDLWGYEQYF. CDR3 DNA: TGTGCCAGCAGCTTAGATCTATGGGGGTACGAGCAGTACTTC. The J gene is TRBJ2-7, the V gene TRBV11-2, with D perhaps given as TRBD1 or TRBD2 (5 bases each). Trimming cost V 0 bases and J 4 bases, with 10 bases left between them. The CDR3 is 14 residues long. In germline, CDR1 is SGHAT, CDR2 FQNNGV.